Below are 16 T cell receptor beta chains sequenced from a single sample in a study of molecular identifiers for immune sequencing clone quantification. TCRdb redid the calling of the PCR reads with MiXCR, one entry per CDR3 protein. The sample includes over 600,000 distinct CDR3 sequences, about 20% of them seen just once. Sequences were obtained from naive CD8+ T cells from blood, with Jurkat cell RNA spiked in. The subset: FACS-sorted CD8+CD4-CCR7+CD45RA+ naive T cells. Receptors were obtained from a human donor in good health. Some libraries in this study had Jurkat cell RNA spiked in.

This clonotype was recorded at least ten times. The rearrangement joins TRBV20-1 to TRBJ1-1; the D gene is possibly TRBD1 (6 bases). CDR3 length: 14 residues. With 3 bases removed from V and 1 base from J, the gap between germline ends came to 12 bases. Per the germline V gene, CDR1 is DFQATT and CDR2 is SNEGSKA (reference sequence). CDR3 residues: CSARDDRQNTEAFF. CDR3 coding DNA: TGCAGTGCTAGGGATGACAGGCAGAACACTGAAGCTTTCTTT.

With regard to this clonotype: A much larger clone lies one base from this, so it may be a read error. The conserved final phenylalanine or tryptophan is absent from the CDR3, which likely points to a read error. As DNA, the CDR3 is TGTGCCAGCAGCTCGACGGGACTAGAGGCAAATGAGCAGTTCTCC. Translation gives CASSSTGLEANEQFS. The gene calls are TRBV7-8 and TRBJ2-1; TRBD2 agrees at 8 bases. V gave up 4 bases and J gave up 7 bases; unmatched junction bases: 9. Germline-derived CDR1 and CDR2 are SGHVS and FQNEAQ. The CDR3 covers 15 residues.

This clonotype was observed a few times. The J gene is TRBJ2-5, the V gene TRBV12-3 or TRBV12-4; D unclear. Deletions cut 1 base from V and 4 bases from J, with 10 bases between. CDR3 length: 14 amino acids. This CDR3 is CASSLDPLGETQYF. Written as DNA, the CDR3 is TGTGCCAGCAGTTTAGACCCGTTGGGAGAGACCCAGTACTTC.

Note on this clonotype: This clone may be a read error of a much larger clone one base away. This rearrangement joins TRBV7-9 to TRBJ2-5; the match to TRBD2 covers 8 bases. CDR1 is SEHNR, CDR2 FQNEAQ, per germline (reference sequence). The length of the CDR3 is 14 residues. The CDR3 sequence is CASSRPGLEETQCF. CDR3 sequence (DNA): TGTGCCAGCAGCCGACCGGGACTAGAGGAGACCCAGTGCTTC. The entire variable domain, with the rest obtained from reference TRBV7-9 and TRBJ2-5, is as follows: DTGVSQNPRHKITKRGQNVTFRCDPISEHNRLYWYRQTLGQGPEFLTYFQNEAQLEKSRLLSDRFSAERPKGSFSTLEIQRTEQGDSAMYLCASSRPGLEETQCFGPGTRLLVL.

On this clonotype itself: This sequence may be a read error, since a much larger clone differs from it by one base. V is TRBV7-9 and J is TRBJ2-7, with 9 positions matching TRBD1. Germline trimming cut 5 bases from V and 11 bases from J; bases unmatched to any gene: 13. The CDR3 runs to 14 residues. Germline V gene sequence: CDR1 SEHNR, CDR2 FQNEAQ (reference sequence). The CDR3 region is CASSPGTGRPLEYF. The CDR3, as DNA: TGTGCCAGCAGCCCAGGGACAGGGCGCCCTTTGGAGTACTTC.

Of note for this clonotype: Possible read error: a much larger clone is one base away. J is TRBJ2-3 and V is TRBV12-3 or TRBV12-4; D gene ambiguous. The CDR3 sequence is 13 residues long. The V gene lost 3 bases and the J gene lost 8 bases, with 12 bases spanning the gap. This chain's CDR3 is CASSFRDPGTQYF. CDR3 nucleotide sequence: TGTGCCAGCAGTTTTAGGGATCCAGGTACGCAGTATTTT.

This chain connects TRBV27 to TRBJ1-4; D unclear. The germline CDR1 and CDR2 sequences are MNHEY and SMNVEV (reference sequence). Trimming cost V 7 bases and J 7 bases, with 19 bases left between them. The CDR3 extends over 15 amino acids. The CDR3 DNA sequence: TGTGCCAGCAAAAACAGCGACAACTTTCTTGAAAAACTGTTTTTT. Its protein is CASKNSDNFLEKLFF.

The gene calls are TRBV7-3 and TRBJ2-2; 7 bases map to TRBD2. Germline V gives CDR1 SGHTA, CDR2 FQGTGA. The CDR3 sequence is 16 residues long. V was clipped by 4 bases and J by 5 bases; unmatched bases: 10. The DNA for the CDR3 is TGTGCCAGCAGCTCAGACCCTTTGGGGGGGACCGGGGAGCTGTTTTTT. It translates to CASSSDPLGGTGELFF.

This clonotype showed up just a few times. V gene TRBV24-1 combines with J gene TRBJ2-1; D might be TRBD1 (6 bases). CDR1 is KGHDR and CDR2 is SFDVKD in the germline V gene. The CDR3 has 11 residues. V shed 7 bases and J shed 15 bases, with 15 bases lying between them. CDR3 nucleotides: TGTGCCACCAGCGAACAGGGACGACTGTTCTTC. This codes for CATSEQGRLFF.

This clonotype was recorded many times. The rearrangement joins TRBV4-2 to TRBJ1-1; D gene ambiguous. The CDR3 length is 14 residues. With 5 bases removed from V and 2 bases from J, the gap between germline ends came to 12 bases. Germline assignment: CDR1 LGHNA and CDR2 YNFKEQ. The CDR3 region is CASSSWTGNTEAFF. In DNA form, the CDR3 reads TGTGCCAGCAGCTCCTGGACGGGAAACACTGAAGCTTTCTTT.

This clonotype was observed many times. The chain is built from TRBV24-1 and TRBJ2-7; D uncertain. CDR3 length: 18 residues. Germline CDR1 KGHDR, CDR2 SFDVKD. V lost 4 bases, J lost 3 bases, and 24 bases lay in between. The CDR3 DNA reads as TGTGCCACCAGTGACACCGACCCGGATCCCCACAATCTCTACGAGCAGTACTTC. It specifies CATSDTDPDPHNLYEQYF.

This clonotype appeared many times. J is TRBJ1-1 and V is TRBV11-2, with TRBD1 matching over 10 bases. This CDR3 contains 14 residues. The V segment lost 5 bases and the J segment 6 bases; nucleotides outside the gene matches: 6. Germline-derived CDR1 and CDR2 are SGHAT and FQNNGV. CDR3 sequence reads: CASSPRQGAAEAFF. The CDR3 nucleotides read TGTGCCAGCAGCCCGAGACAGGGGGCGGCTGAAGCTTTCTTT.

The sample holds many counts of this clonotype. The chain couples TRBV4-1 to TRBJ1-5, with no clear D. CDR3 length equals 15 residues. Germline V lookup: CDR1 MGHRA, CDR2 YSYEKL. The ends were cut back, 4 bases at V and 0 bases at J, with 10 bases in the middle. CDR3 residues: CASSPIPNSNQPQHF. CDR3 nucleotides: TGCGCCAGCAGCCCCATTCCGAATAGCAATCAGCCCCAGCATTTT.

Ten or more counts support this clonotype. The V call is TRBV6-5, the J call TRBJ2-1; 7 bases agree with TRBD1. The CDR3 has 16 residues. With 6 bases clipped from V and 7 bases from J, the junction kept 15 bases outside the gene matches. Germline lookup yields CDR1 MNHEY and CDR2 SVGAGI. The CDR3 bases are TGTGCCAGCAGCCTCACGACAGGGTCGGGTTGGAATGAGCAGTTCTTC. Protein sequence: CASSLTTGSGWNEQFF.

Only one count was recorded for this clonotype. The genes are TRBV5-3 and TRBJ1-1, with a weak D call TRBD1 (5 bases). TRBV5-3 is reported as an ORF; its role is uncertain. V was trimmed by 8 bases and J by 0 bases, leaving 23 bases between them. The CDR3 loop spans 17 amino acids. This CDR3 reads CASSPSSGPTMNTEAFF. In nucleotides, the CDR3 is TGTGCCAGCAGCCCCTCTTCGGGGCCTACCATGAACACTGAAGCTTTCTTT.

This clonotype was counted ten times or more. The chain combines TRBV27 with TRBJ2-3, with 13 bases fitting TRBD2. The germline V gene encodes CDR1 MNHEY and CDR2 SMNVEV (reference sequence). Trimming took 5 bases from V and 4 from J; bases not matched to a gene: 6. CDR3 length: 16 residues. The CDR3: CASSPGLAGIPDTQYF. CDR3 DNA: TGTGCCAGCAGTCCGGGACTAGCGGGAATCCCAGATACGCAGTATTTT.